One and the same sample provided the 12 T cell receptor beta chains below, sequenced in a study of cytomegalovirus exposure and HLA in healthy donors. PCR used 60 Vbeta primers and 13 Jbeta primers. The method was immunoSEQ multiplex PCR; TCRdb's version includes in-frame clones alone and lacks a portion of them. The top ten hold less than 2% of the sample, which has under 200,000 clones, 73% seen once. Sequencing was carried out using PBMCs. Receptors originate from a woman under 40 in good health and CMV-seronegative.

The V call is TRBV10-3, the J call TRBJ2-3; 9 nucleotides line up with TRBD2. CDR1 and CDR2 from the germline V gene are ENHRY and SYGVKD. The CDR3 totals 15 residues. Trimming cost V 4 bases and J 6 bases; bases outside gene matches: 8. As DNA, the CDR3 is TGTGCCATCAGTGGGGCGGGGGGGCTAATTGATACGCAGTATTTT. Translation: CAISGAGGLIDTQYF.

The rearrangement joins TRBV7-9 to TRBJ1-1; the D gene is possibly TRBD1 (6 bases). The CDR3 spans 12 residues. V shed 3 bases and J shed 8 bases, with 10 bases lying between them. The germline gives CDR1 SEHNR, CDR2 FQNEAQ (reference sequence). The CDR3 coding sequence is TGTGCCAGCAGCTTCGCGGGGGCCGAAGCTTTCTTT. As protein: CASSFAGAEAFF.

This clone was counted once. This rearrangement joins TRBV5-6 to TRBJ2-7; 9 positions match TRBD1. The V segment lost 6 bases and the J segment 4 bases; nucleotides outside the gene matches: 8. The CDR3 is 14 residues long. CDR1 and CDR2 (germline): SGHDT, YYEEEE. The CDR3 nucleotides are TGTGCCAGCACGCGGACAGGGGTAAAGTACGAGCAGTACTTC. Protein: CASTRTGVKYEQYF.

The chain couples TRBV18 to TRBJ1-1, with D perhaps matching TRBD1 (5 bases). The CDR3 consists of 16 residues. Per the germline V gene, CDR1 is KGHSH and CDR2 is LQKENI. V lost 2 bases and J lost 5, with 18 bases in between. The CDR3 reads CASSPIPGRVGTEAFF. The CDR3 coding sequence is TGTGCCAGCTCACCAATTCCAGGGAGGGTAGGAACTGAAGCTTTCTTT.

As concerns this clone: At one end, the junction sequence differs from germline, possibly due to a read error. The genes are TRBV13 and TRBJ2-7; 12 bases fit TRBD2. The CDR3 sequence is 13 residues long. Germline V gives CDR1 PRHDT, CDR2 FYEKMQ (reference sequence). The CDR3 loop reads CASSSRLAGAQHF. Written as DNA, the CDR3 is TGTGCCAGCAGCTCCCGACTAGCGGGGGCCCAGCACTTC.

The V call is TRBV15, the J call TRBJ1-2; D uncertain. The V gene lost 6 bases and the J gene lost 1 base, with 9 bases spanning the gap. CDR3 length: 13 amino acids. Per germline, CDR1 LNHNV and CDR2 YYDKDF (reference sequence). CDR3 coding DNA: TGTGCCACCAGTGATACAAATAACTATGGCTACACCTTC. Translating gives CATSDTNNYGYTF.

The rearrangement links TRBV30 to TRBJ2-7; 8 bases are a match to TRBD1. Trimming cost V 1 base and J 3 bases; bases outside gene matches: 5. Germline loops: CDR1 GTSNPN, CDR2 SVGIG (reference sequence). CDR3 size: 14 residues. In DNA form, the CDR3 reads TGTGCCTGGAGTGCGGGACAGGCACTCTACGAGCAGTACTTC. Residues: CAWSAGQALYEQYF.

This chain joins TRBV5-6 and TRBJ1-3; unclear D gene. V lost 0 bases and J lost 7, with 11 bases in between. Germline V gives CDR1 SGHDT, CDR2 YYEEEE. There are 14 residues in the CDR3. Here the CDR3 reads CASSLVGAANTIYF. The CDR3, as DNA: TGTGCCAGCAGCTTGGTCGGAGCGGCCAACACCATATATTTT.

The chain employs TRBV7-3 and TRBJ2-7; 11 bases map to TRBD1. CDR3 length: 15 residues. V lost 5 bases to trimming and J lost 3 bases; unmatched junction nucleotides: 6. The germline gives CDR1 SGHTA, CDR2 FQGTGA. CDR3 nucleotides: TGTGCCAGCAGCCCAACCGGGACAGGGGGCTACGAGCAGTACTTC. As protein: CASSPTGTGGYEQYF. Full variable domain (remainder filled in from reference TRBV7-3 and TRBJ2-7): GAGVSQTPSNKVTEKGKYVELRCDPISGHTALYWYRQSLGQGPEFLIYFQGTGAADDSGLPNDRFFAVRPEGSVSTLKIQRTERGDSAVYLCASSPTGTGGYEQYFGPGTRLTVT.

The CDR3 nucleotides are TGTGCCTGGAGTGCACCGGGACAGCACAATCAGCCCCAGCATTTT. This codes for CAWSAPGQHNQPQHF. V and J are TRBV30 and TRBJ1-5; 7 nucleotides line up with TRBD1. With V trimmed by 1 base and J by 3 bases, 6 bases remained unmatched. Looked up from germline, CDR1 is GTSNPN and CDR2 is SVGIG (reference sequence). The CDR3 runs 15 residues.

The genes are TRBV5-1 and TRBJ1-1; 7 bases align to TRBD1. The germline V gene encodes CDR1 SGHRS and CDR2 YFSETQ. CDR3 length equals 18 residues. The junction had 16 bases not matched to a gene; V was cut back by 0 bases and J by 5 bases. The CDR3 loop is CASSLEGEGAGESTEAFF. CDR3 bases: TGCGCCAGCAGCTTGGAAGGTGAGGGGGCAGGGGAGAGTACTGAAGCTTTCTTT.

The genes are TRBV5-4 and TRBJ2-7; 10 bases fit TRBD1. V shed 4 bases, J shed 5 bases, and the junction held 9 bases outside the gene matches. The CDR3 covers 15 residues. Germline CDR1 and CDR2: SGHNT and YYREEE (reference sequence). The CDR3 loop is CASSARDRGRNEQYF. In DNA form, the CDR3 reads TGTGCCAGCAGCGCCCGGGACAGGGGTCGGAACGAGCAGTACTTC.